Below are 2 T cell receptor beta chains sequenced from a single sample in a study of shared clonotypes between healthy human individuals. The table came from immunoSEQ multiplex PCR; TCRdb's copy has only in-frame clones and leaves some out. The sample has roughly 2,500,000 clones; roughly 93% are singletons. The specimen sequenced was naive CD4+ T cells from PBMCs. The sample's subset: CD45RA+ positively selected. These receptors all stem from a man younger than 35 in good health. Some clones in this sample may be carry-over from other donors' samples.

V gene TRBV7-3 combines with J gene TRBJ2-6, with 9 bases identical to TRBD1. Germline CDR1 and CDR2: SGHTA and FQGTGA. The V gene end was trimmed by 5 bases and the J gene end by 2 bases; junction bases not matched to a gene: 10. The CDR3 loop spans 18 amino acids. The CDR3 nucleotides read TGTGCCAGCAGCCGGACAGGGGACTTCCATACTGGGGCCAACGTCCTGACTTTC. Translating it yields CASSRTGDFHTGANVLTF.

V and J are TRBV25-1 and TRBJ2-2; a weak D match, TRBD1 (6 bases). From germline, CDR1 is MGHDK and CDR2 SYGVNS. The CDR3 runs 14 residues. V was trimmed by 3 bases and J by 3 bases, leaving 8 bases between them. The DNA for the CDR3 is TGTGCCAGCAGTGACCACAGGGACACCGGGGAGCTGTTTTTT. It codes for CASSDHRDTGELFF.